The next 8 T cell receptor beta chains were all read from a single sample in a study of T cell responses to AZD1222 COVID-19 vaccine. Clones were sequenced by immunoSEQ multiplex PCR, and TCRdb holds only the in-frame ones, with some missing. The table lists some 180,000 clones, about 90% of them singletons. This specimen consisted of peripheral blood, obtained on day 0 of AZD1222 vaccination. These receptors were obtained from an adult in good health.

The chain's CDR3 is CASSGLRTLVYGYTF. The DNA for the CDR3 is TGTGCCAGCAGTGGCCTGCGGACACTAGTTTATGGCTACACCTTC. The V call is TRBV25-1, the J call TRBJ1-2; perhaps TRBD1 as D (5 bases). CDR1 MGHDK and CDR2 SYGVNS come from the germline V gene. V lost 4 bases, J lost 5 bases, and 17 bases lay in between. This CDR3 is 15 amino acids long.

V is TRBV7-2 and J is TRBJ1-4; TRBD1 agrees at 8 bases. Germline V gene data show CDR1 as SGHTA and CDR2 as FQGNSA. This CDR3 has 16 amino acids. Unmatched junction bases numbered 3, after V lost 3 bases and J lost 0 bases. The CDR3 loop reads CASSFGQGATNEKLFF. The CDR3 nucleotides are TGTGCCAGCAGCTTCGGACAGGGTGCAACTAATGAAAAACTGTTTTTT.

This CDR3 reads CASTPRRASGRGAPGELFF. Written as DNA, the CDR3 is TGTGCCAGTACCCCGCGTCGAGCTAGCGGGAGGGGAGCCCCCGGGGAGCTGTTTTTT. The J gene is TRBJ2-2, the V gene TRBV19, with 12 bases identical to TRBD2. The CDR3 is made up of 19 amino acids. Germline-derived CDR1 and CDR2 are LNHDA and SQIVND (reference sequence). V was pared by 7 bases and J by 6 bases, with 18 bases of the junction left unmatched. Based on the CDR3 plus reference TRBV19 and TRBJ2-2, the full variable domain is DGGITQSPKYLFRKEGQNVTLSCEQNLNHDAMYWYRQDPGQGLRLIYYSQIVNDFQKGDIAEGYSVSREKKESFPLTVTSAQKNPTAFYLCASTPRRASGRGAPGELFFGEGSRLTVL.

The V call is TRBV28, the J call TRBJ1-3; 11 bases align to TRBD1. Germline V gene lookup returns CDR1 MDHEN and CDR2 SYDVKM. This CDR3 has 17 residues. With 4 bases clipped from V and 3 bases from J, the junction kept 8 bases outside the gene matches. The CDR3 DNA is TGTGCCAGCAGTTCCGACTGGACAGGGGGCGGTGGAAACACCATATATTTT. It is translated as CASSSDWTGGGGNTIYF.

The chain is built from TRBV28 and TRBJ1-2; D is undetermined. The CDR3 contains 16 residues. The germline gives CDR1 MDHEN, CDR2 SYDVKM. The V end was cut by 3 bases, the J end by 4 bases, with 18 bases between. As DNA, the CDR3 is TGTGCCAGCAGTTTCATGGATCAACGGGTGGGCTATGGCTACACCTTC. Its protein is CASSFMDQRVGYGYTF.

The chain couples TRBV7-2 to TRBJ2-1; the match to TRBD1 covers 7 bases. The J segment lost 6 bases and the V segment lost 5 bases, leaving 10 bases of the junction unmatched. Per the germline V gene, CDR1 is SGHTA and CDR2 is FQGNSA. The CDR3 consists of 15 residues. CDR3 coding DNA: TGTGCCAGCAGCGTACAGGGGTCTGCATCCAATGAGCAGTTCTTC. It specifies CASSVQGSASNEQFF.

Concerning this clone itself: The sample carries other DNA sequences with the same CDR3. In DNA form, the CDR3 reads TGCGCCAGCAGCTTGGGGACTAGTGGTGAGACCCAGTACTTC. Amino acids: CASSLGTSGETQYF. The V and J genes are TRBV5-1 and TRBJ2-5; 7 positions match TRBD2. Germline CDR1 is SGHRS and CDR2 is YFSETQ. The CDR3 spans 14 residues. Trimming at V came to 0 bases and at J to 5 bases, leaving 4 bases not matched to a gene. The complete variable domain, with remaining parts taken from reference TRBV5-1 and TRBJ2-5, reads KAGVTQTPRYLIKTRGQQVTLSCSPISGHRSVSWYQQTPGQGLQFLFEYFSETQRNKGNFPGRFSGRQFSNSRSEMNVSTLELGDSALYLCASSLGTSGETQYFGPGTRLLVL.

The chain has TRBV6-5 and TRBJ1-1; no definite D call. Looked up from germline, CDR1 is MNHEY and CDR2 is SVGAGI. Trimming removed 0 bases from V and 1 base from J, with 9 bases in between. The CDR3 runs 15 residues. The CDR3 loop is CASSYSRQQNTEAFF. The CDR3 region has the DNA TGTGCCAGCAGTTACTCGAGGCAGCAGAACACTGAAGCTTTCTTT.